This is a list of T cell receptor beta chains from one sample in a study of T cell repertoires in cytomegalovirus infection. TCRdb independently ran MiXCR on the reads; one entry per CDR3 protein. The repertoire includes 300,000 to 400,000 distinct CDR3 sequences, roughly 25% of them detected once, and 10% to 15% sits in the top ten. Their specific antigens are unknown. This specimen consisted of cultured PBMCs, obtained from culture after CMV antigen stimulation. These receptors originate from a human donor in good health (CMV status not recorded). Some clones in this sample may be carry-over from other donors' samples. Each CDR3 is given without its conserved first and last residue.

j_gene: TRBJ2-1
v_gene: TRBV11-2
CDR3aa: ASSLEPSGSSYNEQF

j_gene: TRBJ2-7
v_gene: TRBV6-2/TRBV6-3
CDR3aa: ASSYSRSPGRDRYEQY

j_gene: TRBJ2-3
v_gene: TRBV5-6
CDR3aa: ASSFVIAGATDTQY

j_gene: TRBJ2-2
v_gene: TRBV4-1
CDR3aa: ASSQDRRGELF

j_gene: TRBJ2-3
v_gene: TRBV7-2
CDR3aa: ASSLAPGGTDTQY

j_gene: TRBJ1-2
v_gene: TRBV4-2
CDR3aa: ASSQGLWDGYT

j_gene: TRBJ1-1
v_gene: TRBV7-9
CDR3aa: ASSLGWSTEAF

j_gene: TRBJ1-1
v_gene: TRBV4-1
CDR3aa: ASSPRGRVEAF

j_gene: TRBJ2-5
v_gene: TRBV7-2
CDR3aa: ASSDPTSGRGETQY

j_gene: TRBJ1-1
v_gene: TRBV19
CDR3aa: ASSVGLNTEAF

j_gene: TRBJ2-6
v_gene: TRBV6-6
CDR3aa: ASRRRAGGSGANVLT

j_gene: TRBJ2-7
v_gene: TRBV4-2
CDR3aa: ASSQGGTSGSEQY

j_gene: TRBJ2-1
v_gene: TRBV14
CDR3aa: ASSPVTGGPYNEQF

j_gene: TRBJ2-7
v_gene: TRBV28
CDR3aa: ASAGTAVLKYYEQY

j_gene: TRBJ2-5
v_gene: TRBV20-1
CDR3aa: SASGGGPWETQY

j_gene: TRBJ2-3
v_gene: TRBV6-1
CDR3aa: ASSDSRGAFDTQY

j_gene: TRBJ2-1
v_gene: TRBV24-1
CDR3aa: ATSDSGTSGERQF

j_gene: TRBJ2-2
v_gene: TRBV11-1
CDR3aa: ASSQPREGTGELF

j_gene: TRBJ2-3
v_gene: TRBV20-1
CDR3aa: SAPTRGGSTDTQY

j_gene: TRBJ1-2
v_gene: TRBV28
CDR3aa: ASSLLAGGGYGYT

j_gene: TRBJ1-5
v_gene: TRBV12-3/TRBV12-4
CDR3aa: ASSPFGTQPQH

j_gene: TRBJ2-2
v_gene: TRBV12-3/TRBV12-4
CDR3aa: ASSQKLNTGELF

j_gene: TRBJ2-1
v_gene: TRBV11-2
CDR3aa: ASSFGPGTGDFNEQF

j_gene: TRBJ2-1
v_gene: TRBV7-9
CDR3aa: ASSSMNNEQF

j_gene: TRBJ2-3
v_gene: TRBV6-6
CDR3aa: ASSYSEQDNTDTQY

j_gene: TRBJ2-1
v_gene: TRBV4-1
CDR3aa: ASSQIGTNSHNEQF

j_gene: TRBJ1-1
v_gene: TRBV10-3
CDR3aa: AISEHRGRDL

j_gene: TRBJ2-1
v_gene: TRBV5-1
CDR3aa: ASSWLAGGGNEQF

j_gene: TRBJ2-4
v_gene: TRBV12-3/TRBV12-4
CDR3aa: ASSSVTSGKNIQY

j_gene: TRBJ2-1
v_gene: TRBV25-1
CDR3aa: ASSEFPSGRPYNEQF

j_gene: TRBJ2-3
v_gene: TRBV7-2
CDR3aa: ASSLFGVAGGDTDTQY

j_gene: TRBJ2-7
v_gene: TRBV7-2
CDR3aa: ASAKQTGSYEQY

j_gene: TRBJ1-6
v_gene: TRBV20-1
CDR3aa: SARDRTENNSPLH

j_gene: TRBJ2-1
v_gene: TRBV9
CDR3aa: ASSEVGSRSYNEQF

j_gene: TRBJ2-3
v_gene: TRBV2
CDR3aa: ASSNQGTGDTQY

j_gene: TRBJ2-5
v_gene: TRBV6-1
CDR3aa: ASSDGLAGQETQY

j_gene: TRBJ2-1
v_gene: TRBV15
CDR3aa: ATSTRGLAVYNEQF

j_gene: TRBJ1-1
v_gene: TRBV6-5
CDR3aa: ASRLGTEAF

j_gene: TRBJ1-4
v_gene: TRBV7-6
CDR3aa: ASSLDGGRGEKLF

j_gene: TRBJ1-2
v_gene: TRBV29-1
CDR3aa: SVENQNYGYT

j_gene: TRBJ2-1
v_gene: TRBV28
CDR3aa: ASRRDRVSDEQF

j_gene: TRBJ2-1
v_gene: TRBV7-2
CDR3aa: ASSPLADSYNEQF

j_gene: TRBJ2-1
v_gene: TRBV7-9
CDR3aa: ASSLALEQF

j_gene: TRBJ1-1
v_gene: TRBV5-1
CDR3aa: ASSRDSPTEAF

j_gene: TRBJ1-5
v_gene: TRBV12-5
CDR3aa: ASGQSESQPQH

j_gene: TRBJ1-1
v_gene: TRBV6-6
CDR3aa: ASSYHRNTEAF

j_gene: TRBJ2-1
v_gene: TRBV4-3
CDR3aa: ASSPGQNNEQF

j_gene: TRBJ2-7
v_gene: TRBV29-1
CDR3aa: SVGGSVREQY

j_gene: TRBJ1-2
v_gene: TRBV6-2/TRBV6-3
CDR3aa: ASISSGTPYGYT

j_gene: TRBJ2-1
v_gene: TRBV5-1
CDR3aa: ASSLVHFSNEQF

j_gene: TRBJ1-1
v_gene: TRBV19
CDR3aa: ASSILGLTEAF